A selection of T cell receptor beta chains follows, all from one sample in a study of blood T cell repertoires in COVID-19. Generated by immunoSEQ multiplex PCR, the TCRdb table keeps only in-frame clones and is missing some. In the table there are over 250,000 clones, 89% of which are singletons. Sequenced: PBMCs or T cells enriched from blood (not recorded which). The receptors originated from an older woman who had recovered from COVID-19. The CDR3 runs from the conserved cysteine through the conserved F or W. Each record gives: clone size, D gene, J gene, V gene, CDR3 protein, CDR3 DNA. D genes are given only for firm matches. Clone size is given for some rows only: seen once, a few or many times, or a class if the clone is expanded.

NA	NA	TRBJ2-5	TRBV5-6	CASSSYRVGETQYF	TGTGCCAGCAGCTCTTACAGGGTGGGAGAGACCCAGTACTTC
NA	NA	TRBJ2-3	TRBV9	CASSVATSGSDTQYF	TGTGCCAGCAGCGTAGCTACGTCAGGTTCAGATACGCAGTATTTT
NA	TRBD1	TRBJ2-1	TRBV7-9	CASSLGTGPDEQFF	TGTGCCAGCAGCCTCGGGACAGGGCCGGATGAGCAGTTCTTC
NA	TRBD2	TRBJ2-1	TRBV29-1	CSVRLARNNEQFF	TGCAGCGTTCGACTAGCGAGAAACAATGAGCAGTTCTTC
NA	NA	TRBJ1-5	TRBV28	CASGGVYSNQPQHF	TGTGCCAGCGGGGGGGTCTATAGCAATCAGCCCCAGCATTTT
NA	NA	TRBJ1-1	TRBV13	CASSLEGGMNTEAFF	TGTGCCAGCAGCCTAGAAGGCGGGATGAACACTGAAGCTTTCTTT
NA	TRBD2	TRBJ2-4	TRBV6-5	CASSSQAGNIQYF	TGTGCCAGCAGCTCGCAAGCGGGGAACATTCAGTACTTC
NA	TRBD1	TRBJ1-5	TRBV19	CASSIGDRPNWESQHF	TGTGCCAGTAGTATAGGGGACAGGCCTAACTGGGAGTCCCAGCATTTT
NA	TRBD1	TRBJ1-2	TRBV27	CASSPRTGVWFGYTF	TGTGCCAGCAGTCCTCGGACAGGGGTTTGGTTTGGCTACACCTTC
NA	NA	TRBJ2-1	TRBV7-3	CASSPSGRNNEQFF	TGTGCCAGCAGCCCCTCCGGGAGAAACAATGAGCAGTTCTTC
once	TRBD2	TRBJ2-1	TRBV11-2	CASSLADVAGVWYNEQFF	TGTGCCAGCAGCTTGGCAGATGTAGCGGGAGTGTGGTACAATGAGCAGTTCTTC
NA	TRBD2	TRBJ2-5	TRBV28	CASSLVASGQETQYF	TGTGCCAGCAGTTTAGTGGCTAGCGGCCAAGAGACCCAGTACTTC
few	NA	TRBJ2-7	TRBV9	CASSVGVGAYEQYF	TGTGCCAGCAGCGTAGGGGTTGGGGCGTACGAGCAGTACTTC
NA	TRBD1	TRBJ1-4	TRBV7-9	CASSLVGQGSEKLFF	TGTGCCAGCAGCTTAGTGGGACAGGGTAGCGAAAAACTGTTTTTT
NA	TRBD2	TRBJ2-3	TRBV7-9	CASSGRALAGGTDTQYF	TGTGCCAGCAGCGGTAGAGCCTTAGCGGGAGGCACAGATACGCAGTATTTT
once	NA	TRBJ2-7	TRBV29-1	CSVGVKGSSYEQYF	TGCAGCGTTGGGGTAAAAGGGAGCTCCTACGAGCAGTACTTC
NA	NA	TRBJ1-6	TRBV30	CAWSVRSRLDSPLHF	TGTGCCTGGAGTGTACGGTCCCGCTTGGATTCACCCCTCCACTTT
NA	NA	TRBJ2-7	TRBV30	CAWSSGREQYF	TGTGCCTGGAGTTCGGGGAGAGAGCAGTACTTC
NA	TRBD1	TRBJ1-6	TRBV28	CASSLWRQGDSPLHF	TGTGCCAGCAGTTTATGGCGACAGGGTGATTCACCCCTCCACTTT
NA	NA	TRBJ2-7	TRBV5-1	CASSLAGLEAYEQYF	TGCGCCAGCAGCTTGGCTGGGTTGGAGGCCTACGAGCAGTACTTC
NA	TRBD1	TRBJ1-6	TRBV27	CASSPGGSYNSPLHF	TGTGCCAGCAGTCCAGGGGGCTCCTATAATTCACCCCTCCACTTT
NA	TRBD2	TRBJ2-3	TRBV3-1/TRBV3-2	CASSQDGGLAGGPSTDTQYF	TGTGCCAGCAGCCAAGACGGGGGACTAGCGGGGGGCCCCAGCACAGATACGCAGTATTTT
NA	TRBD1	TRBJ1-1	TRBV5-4	CASSSTGGAGTEAFF	TGTGCCAGCAGCTCTACAGGGGGCGCGGGGACTGAAGCTTTCTTT
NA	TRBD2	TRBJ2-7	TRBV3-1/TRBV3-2	CASSQVVAGGYEQYF	TGTGCCAGCAGCCAAGTGGTAGCGGGAGGCTACGAGCAGTACTTC
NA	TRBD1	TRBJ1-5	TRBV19	CASSIGTGGNVPQHF	TGTGCCAGTAGTATAGGAACAGGGGGAAATGTCCCCCAGCATTTT
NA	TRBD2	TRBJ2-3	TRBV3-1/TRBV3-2	CASSLSSTSGSTDTQYF	TGTGCCAGCAGCCTTTCCTCGACTAGCGGGAGTACAGATACGCAGTATTTT
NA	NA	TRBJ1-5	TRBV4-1	CASSQIRGQTQPQHF	TGCGCCAGCAGCCAAATAAGGGGCCAAACTCAGCCCCAGCATTTT
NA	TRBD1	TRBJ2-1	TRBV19	CASSWDRGNNEQFF	TGTGCCAGTAGCTGGGACAGGGGGAACAATGAGCAGTTCTTC
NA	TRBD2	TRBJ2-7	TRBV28	CASSFQTSGYYEQYF	TGTGCCAGCAGTTTTCAGACTAGCGGTTACTACGAGCAGTACTTC
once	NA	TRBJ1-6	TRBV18	CASSPFRGNSPLHF	TGTGCCAGCTCACCGTTTAGGGGAAATTCACCCCTCCACTTT
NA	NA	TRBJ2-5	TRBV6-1	CASSDERMYQETQYF	TGTGCCAGCAGTGATGAGCGGATGTACCAAGAGACCCAGTACTTC
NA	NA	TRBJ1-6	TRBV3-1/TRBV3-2	CASSSWGGPALNSPLHF	TGTGCCAGCAGCTCATGGGGGGGGCCCGCTCTAAATTCACCCCTCCACTTT
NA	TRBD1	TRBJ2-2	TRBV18	CASSPRDRNTGELFF	TGTGCCAGCTCTCCACGGGACAGAAACACCGGGGAGCTGTTTTTT
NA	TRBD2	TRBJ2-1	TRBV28	CASSFLAGGYNEQFF	TGTGCCAGCAGTTTCCTAGCGGGGGGCTACAATGAGCAGTTCTTC
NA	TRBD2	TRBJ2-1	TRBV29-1	CSVTSVRGGGQFF	TGCAGCGTTACTAGCGTCCGGGGCGGGGGGCAGTTCTTC
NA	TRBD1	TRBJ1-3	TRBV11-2	CASSLEPGQGYSTIYF	TGTGCCAGCAGCTTAGAGCCGGGACAGGGATACAGCACCATATATTTT
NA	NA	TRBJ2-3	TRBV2	CASSEDGLASDTQYF	TGTGCCAGCAGTGAAGACGGGCTAGCCTCAGATACGCAGTATTTT
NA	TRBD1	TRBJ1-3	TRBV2	CASRRQGFGNTIYF	TGTGCCAGCAGAAGACAGGGGTTTGGAAACACCATATATTTT
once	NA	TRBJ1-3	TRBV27	CASRRGPSGNTIYF	TGTGCCAGCAGGCGGGGACCTTCTGGAAACACCATATATTTT
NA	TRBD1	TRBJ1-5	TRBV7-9	CASSPSRGDRGSSQPQHF	TGTGCCAGCAGCCCTTCCCGGGGGGACAGGGGTTCGAGTCAGCCCCAGCATTTT
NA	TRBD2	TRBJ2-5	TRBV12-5	CASGLAGEGETQYF	TGTGCTAGTGGCCTAGCGGGAGAGGGAGAGACCCAGTACTTC
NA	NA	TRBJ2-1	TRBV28	CASSLLGRGLNNEQFF	TGTGCCAGCAGTTTGCTCGGCAGGGGCCTAAACAATGAGCAGTTCTTC
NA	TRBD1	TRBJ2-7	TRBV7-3	CASSLSGGNAEQYF	TGTGCCAGCAGCCTTTCAGGGGGCAATGCCGAGCAGTACTTC
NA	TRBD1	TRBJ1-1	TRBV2	CATATGGWGEAFF	TGTGCCACCGCCACAGGGGGCTGGGGTGAAGCTTTCTTT
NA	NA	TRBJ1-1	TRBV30	CAWSVGVSTEAFF	TGTGCCTGGAGTGTAGGGGTATCCACTGAAGCTTTCTTT
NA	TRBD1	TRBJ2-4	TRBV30	CAWGTGGGSKNIQYF	TGTGCCTGGGGAACAGGGGGCGGGTCCAAAAACATTCAGTACTTC
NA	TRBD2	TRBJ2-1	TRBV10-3	CAISEYPSGSSYNEQFF	TGTGCCATCAGTGAGTATCCTAGCGGGAGCTCCTACAATGAGCAGTTCTTC
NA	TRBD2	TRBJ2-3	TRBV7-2	CASSPVSGGVTDTQYF	TGTGCCAGCAGCCCGGTTAGCGGGGGTGTGACAGATACGCAGTATTTT
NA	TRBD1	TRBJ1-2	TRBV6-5	CASRHGTGRGYTF	TGTGCCAGCAGACACGGGACAGGAAGAGGCTACACCTTC
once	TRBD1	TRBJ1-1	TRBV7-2	CASSLDRGYTEAFF	TGTGCCAGCAGCCTGGACAGGGGATATACTGAAGCTTTCTTT
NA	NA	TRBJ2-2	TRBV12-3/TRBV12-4	CASSLVGSGELFF	TGTGCCAGCAGTTTAGTCGGTTCCGGGGAGCTGTTTTTT